The clone carrying this T cell receptor beta chain appeared a few times. No antigen is known for it. Individual cDNA molecules each received unique molecular identifiers attached to them. TCRdb passed the 5' RACE reads through MiXCR, listing each CDR3 protein once. The repertoire has under 60,000 distinct CDR3 sequences, over 7% of them found once; the top ten carry more than 20%. This specimen belongs to a study of early T cells in non-severe SARS-CoV-2 infection. For the study at large: Unpaired chains resulted from sequencing bulk RNA of unsorted whole blood. Study-level results: A preference for anti-spike CD8 responses marked VDJdb matching, which missed private and CD4 specificities.

Trimming removed 5 bases from V and 4 bases from J; junction bases left unmatched: 4. The V gene's germline CDR1 is LGHDT and CDR2 YNNKEL (reference sequence). This CDR3 is 15 amino acids long. This chain links TRBV3-1 with TRBJ2-1, with 11 bases that match TRBD1. The sequenced sample consisted of whole blood. The sequence derives from an adult who was a healthcare worker with PCR-confirmed SARS-CoV-2 infection or an uninfected control (not recorded which). CDR3 nucleotide sequence: TGTGCCAGCAGCTACGGGACAGGGGGTTACAATGAGCAGTTCTTC. Protein product: CASSYGTGGYNEQFF.